A single sample gave rise to the 21 T cell receptor beta chains below, sequenced in a study of regulatory T cells in long-lasting Graves disease. The time point denotes: newly diagnosed GD, antithyroid drugs for less than 3 months. Scientists built the TCR library using RNA that was extracted from PBMCs. Relying on iRepertoire HTBI primers and Arm-PCR of CDR3 regions, the team built TCR beta libraries. TCRdb processed the multiplex PCR reads anew with MiXCR; each CDR3 protein has one entry. The data show 500,000 to 700,000 distinct CDR3 sequences, approximately 15% seen once. These data are also associated with another study on T cells in Graves' hyperthyroidism and ophthalmopathy.

Material: peripheral blood mononuclear cells (PBMCs), obtained at new diagnosis, from a patient treated with antithyroid drugs. These receptor sequences come from a woman aged 25 to 39 with Graves disease.

This clonotype was counted ten times or more. One end of the junction does not line up with germline, which may come from a read error. The chain couples TRBV19 to TRBJ2-1; D is possibly TRBD2 (7 bases). CDR1 is LNHDA, CDR2 SQIVND, per germline (reference sequence). This CDR3 contains 14 residues. The CDR3 DNA sequence: TGTGCCAGCAGTAAGGGGGGGGGCTTCAATGAGCAGTTCTTC. It encodes CASSKGGGFNEQFF. Variable domain in full (rest from reference TRBV19 and TRBJ2-1): DGGITQSPKYLFRKEGQNVTLSCEQNLNHDAMYWYRQDPGQGLRLIYYSQIVNDFQKGDIAEGYSVSREKKESFPLTVTSAQKNPTAFYLCASSKGGGFNEQFFGPGTRLTVL.

This clonotype was counted only a few times. The chain recombines TRBV7-2 with TRBJ1-6; the D is unclear. The CDR3 sequence is 12 residues long. V was clipped by 2 bases and J by 11 bases, with 7 bases between them. CDR1 SGHTA and CDR2 FQGNSA come from the germline V gene. The CDR3 is CASSLQGPPLHF. For the CDR3, the DNA is TGTGCCAGCAGCTTACAAGGGCCACCCCTCCACTTT.

The chain carries TRBV5-1 and TRBJ2-3, with 7 bases matching TRBD2. Per the germline V gene, CDR1 is SGHRS and CDR2 is YFSETQ. There are 17 residues in the CDR3. V dropped 10 bases and J dropped 2; count of bases not matched to a gene: 19. The CDR3 here is CASPTSPTTKSTDTQYF. In DNA form, the CDR3 reads TGCGCCTCACCGACTAGCCCAACAACCAAGTCCACAGATACGCAGTATTTT.

Only a few counts were recorded for this clonotype. This rearrangement joins TRBV20-1 to TRBJ2-1; D may correspond to TRBD1 or TRBD2 (5 bases each). In germline, CDR1 is DFQATT, CDR2 SNEGSKA (reference sequence). This CDR3 spans 13 amino acids. V dropped 0 bases and J dropped 10 bases, with 13 bases sitting between them. CDR3 in DNA: TGCAGTGCTAGAGACCACCCGGGGCGGGAGCAGTTCTTC. Its protein is CSARDHPGREQFF.

V gene TRBV7-9 combines with J gene TRBJ2-1; D unclear. This CDR3 contains 15 residues. CDR1 and CDR2 from the germline V gene are SEHNR and FQNEAQ (reference sequence). V gave up 5 bases and J gave up 1 base, with 12 bases separating them. In DNA form, the CDR3 reads TGTGCCAGCAGCCCCCATACGAGATCCTACAATGAGCAGTTCTTC. This translates into CASSPHTRSYNEQFF.

This clonotype was picked up a small number of times. The V gene is TRBV7-9, the J gene TRBJ1-1; the D is unclear. Trimming left V 5 bases short and J 2 bases short, with 12 bases between. Germline CDR1 SEHNR, CDR2 FQNEAQ (reference sequence). This CDR3 has 14 amino acids. As DNA, the CDR3 is TGTGCCAGCAGCATAAGTGGTATAAACACTGAAGCTTTCTTT. Encoded protein: CASSISGINTEAFF.

The V call is TRBV4-2, the J call TRBJ2-7; TRBD2 is a possible D gene (6 bases). The CDR3 is 19 amino acids. The germline V and J ends were trimmed by 4 bases and 5 bases, with 30 bases remaining between them. Germline CDR1 and CDR2: LGHNA and YNFKEQ. Here the CDR3 DNA reads TGTGCCAGCAGCCCCCGCGGCCGCTTCTCGTCGGGAGTTGACCACGAGCAGTACTTC. The encoded protein is CASSPRGRFSSGVDHEQYF.

A note on this clonotype: Without the conserved terminal phenylalanine or tryptophan, this CDR3 likely stems from a read error. The DNA is omitted, as the CDR3 cannot be located on it reliably, and the CDR3 follows TCRdb's listing. This rearrangement joins TRBV14 to TRBJ2-7; no DNA check was done on the table's D call, TRBD2. CDR1 SGHDN and CDR2 FVKESK come from the germline V gene. The CDR3 region is 10 residues in length, termini included. The CDR3 reads CASSWRDSLL.

This clonotype has at least ten counts. The genes are TRBV7-2 and TRBJ2-5, with D perhaps matching TRBD2 (6 bases). CDR1 and CDR2 (germline): SGHTA, FQGNSA. The CDR3 has 11 amino acids. V shed 6 bases and J shed 7 bases, with 9 bases lying between them. The CDR3 nucleotides read TGTGCCAGCAGTTCCGGGGGGACCCAGTACTTC. Translating gives CASSSGGTQYF.

This clonotype was recorded many times. The chain uses TRBV27 and TRBJ1-2; 9 bases agree with TRBD1. The J segment lost 5 bases and the V segment lost 2 bases, leaving 3 bases of the junction unmatched. The CDR3 sequence is 14 residues long. The germline V gene encodes CDR1 MNHEY and CDR2 SMNVEV (reference sequence). CDR3 region: CASSLGTGRYGYTF. The CDR3 region has the DNA TGTGCCAGCAGTTTAGGGACAGGGAGGTATGGCTACACCTTC.

About this clonotype itself: Because the CDR3 is missing its conserved closing phenylalanine or tryptophan, this is likely a read error. CDR3 nucleotides: TGTGCCAGTAGTCTTGGGGCGGAAGGAGGTCGCGGCAGGCAGTATCTT. The encoded protein is CASSLGAEGGRGRQYL. This chain links TRBV19 with TRBJ2-3; either TRBD1 or TRBD2 may fit D (5 bases each). Germline V gives CDR1 LNHDA, CDR2 SQIVND (reference sequence). Trimming took 5 bases from V and 11 from J, leaving 26 bases between them. CDR3 length: 16 amino acids.

The chain combines TRBV7-9 with TRBJ2-1; possible D gene TRBD2, 6 bases. The CDR3 has 15 residues. V lost 5 bases, J lost 6 bases, and 17 bases lay in between. Germline V gene sequence: CDR1 SEHNR, CDR2 FQNEAQ (reference sequence). The CDR3 DNA sequence: TGTGCCAGCAGCCTGACTAGTAGGATGATCAATGAGCAGTTCTTC. It encodes CASSLTSRMINEQFF.

A note on this clonotype: A read error may be the cause here, since a much bigger clone is one base away. V and J are TRBV3-1 and TRBJ1-1; TRBD1 might be the D (6 bases). Germline V lookup: CDR1 LGHDT, CDR2 YNNKEL (reference sequence). The CDR3 spans 15 residues. With 4 bases removed from V and 0 bases from J, the gap between germline ends came to 12 bases. The CDR3 sequence: CASSRTTGMNTEAFF. CDR3 sequence (DNA): TGTGCCAGCAGCCGCACCACAGGGATGAACACTGAAGCTTTCTTT.

The rearrangement uses TRBV20-1 and TRBJ2-2, with 9 bases matching TRBD2. Germline assignment: CDR1 DFQATT and CDR2 SNEGSKA (reference sequence). The CDR3 loop spans 16 amino acids. The V and J ends lost 1 base and 5 bases, in that order; junction bases with no gene match: 8. CDR3 in amino acids: CSARVLAGRGTGELFF. The CDR3 DNA follows: TGCAGTGCTAGAGTGCTAGCGGGACGGGGAACCGGGGAGCTGTTTTTT.

Details on this clonotype: This may be a read error, as it is one base from a much larger clone. The CDR3 sequence is CATDPGDTNYGHTF. DNA of the CDR3: TGCGCCACCGATCCAGGGGACACTAACTATGGCCACACCTTC. This chain connects TRBV5-1 to TRBJ1-2, with a possible D match to TRBD1 (6 bases). Looked up from germline, CDR1 is SGHRS and CDR2 is YFSETQ. The CDR3 length is 14 residues.

About this clonotype itself: A read error may account for a junction end that differs from germline. The rearrangement uses TRBV12-3 or TRBV12-4 and TRBJ2-3; the match to TRBD2 covers 7 bases. This CDR3 spans 13 amino acids. CDR3 nucleotides: TGTGTCAGCAGTGTGGGTAGCGGGTATACGCAGTATTTT. Amino acid sequence: CVSSVGSGYTQYF.

The chain combines TRBV20-1 with TRBJ2-5; D is uncertain. This CDR3 region has 13 residues. The ends were cut back, 1 base at V and 2 bases at J, with 8 bases in the middle. CDR1 and CDR2 (germline): DFQATT, SNEGSKA (reference sequence). The CDR3 coding sequence is TGCAGTGCTAGAGGAGCTGGGCAAGAGACCCAGTACTTC. It translates to CSARGAGQETQYF.

This clonotype was observed at least ten times. The V gene is TRBV6-1, the J gene TRBJ2-7; 7 nucleotides align to TRBD1. Germline V lookup: CDR1 MNHNS, CDR2 SASEGT. V dropped 10 bases and J dropped 4; count of bases not matched to a gene: 4. This CDR3 has 11 amino acids. The CDR3 DNA reads TGTGCCACGGGGACAGAATACGAGCAGTACTTC. Amino acids: CATGTEYEQYF.

Ten or more counts support this clonotype. The V call is TRBV6-2 or TRBV6-3, the J call TRBJ1-3; maybe TRBD1 (5 bases). The V gene's germline CDR1 is MNHEY and CDR2 SVGEGT. The CDR3 spans 14 residues. The V end lost 4 bases, the J end lost 0 bases, and 7 bases lay between the germline ends. The CDR3 nucleotides are TGTGCCAGCAGTTCTACAGGCTCTGGAAACACCATATATTTT. Translation gives CASSSTGSGNTIYF.

This clonotype was counted many times. The CDR3 loop reads CASSLLSDEAFF. Here the CDR3 DNA reads TGTGCCAGCAGTTTATTATCAGATGAAGCTTTCTTT. The chain links TRBV28 to TRBJ1-1; D remains unclear. V was cut by 1 base and J by 7 bases, with 7 bases left in between. The CDR3 has 12 residues. Germline values: CDR1 MDHEN, CDR2 SYDVKM. The variable domain in full, completed from reference TRBV28 and TRBJ1-1, reads DVKVTQSSRYLVKRTGEKVFLECVQDMDHENMFWYRQDPGLGLRLIYFSYDVKMKEKGDIPEGYSVSREKKERFSLILESASTNQTSMYLCASSLLSDEAFFGQGTRLTVV.

This clonotype was observed at least ten times. The rearrangement links TRBV29-1 to TRBJ1-2; D gene uncertain. CDR3 size: 13 residues. In germline, CDR1 is SQVTM, CDR2 ANQGSEA. The ends were cut back, 4 bases at V and 0 bases at J, with 9 bases in the middle. CDR3 nucleotides: TGCAGCGTTGTTGCCAGGTCTAACTATGGCTACACCTTC. Its translation: CSVVARSNYGYTF.